Listed here are 27 T cell receptor beta chains from one sample, sequenced in a study of vaccination and CD4 T cells after COVID-19. Their specific antigens are unknown. Sample treatment: 10-day PBMC culture with coronavirus spike peptide pools or control peptides (ViraFEST assay). CD4+ T cells that had been cultured provided DNA sequenced with the Oncomine TCR Beta short-read assay. TCRdb re-analysed the PCR reads in MiXCR, keeping a single row per CDR3 protein. The top ten clones hold 8.5% to 9% of a sample with roughly 14,000 distinct CDR3 sequences, less than 55% of them seen once. Sequenced material: CD4+ T cells from blood, cultured in vitro. The receptors derive from a human donor who had recovered from COVID-19.

The J gene is TRBJ2-3, the V gene TRBV4-1, with TRBD2 matching over 9 bases. V lost 0 bases to trimming and J lost 5 bases; unmatched junction nucleotides: 6. The CDR3 is made up of 16 amino acids. CDR1 MGHRA and CDR2 YSYEKL come from the germline V gene. The CDR3: CASSQDASGEGDTQYF. In nucleotides, the CDR3 is TGCGCCAGCAGCCAAGATGCTAGCGGGGAGGGAGATACGCAGTATTTT.

The CDR3 region is CSARMAGGNVAKNIQYF. In nucleotides, the CDR3 is TGCAGTGCTAGGATGGCAGGGGGGAACGTAGCCAAAAACATTCAGTACTTC. This chain uses TRBV20-1 with TRBJ2-4, with D perhaps TRBD1 (7 bases). Germline V lookup: CDR1 DFQATT, CDR2 SNEGSKA (reference sequence). V dropped 3 bases and J dropped 0 bases, with 18 bases sitting between them. The CDR3 spans 17 residues.

CDR3 residues: CATSEPAPTGVSTDTQYF. The CDR3 DNA reads as TGTGCCACCAGTGAACCTGCCCCAACAGGGGTAAGCACAGATACGCAGTATTTT. This chain uses TRBV24-1 with TRBJ2-3, with TRBD1 matching over 7 bases. Per the germline V gene, CDR1 is KGHDR and CDR2 is SFDVKD. J lost 0 bases, V lost 4 bases, and 12 bases had no gene match. The CDR3 sequence is 18 residues long.

The chain has TRBV6-2 or TRBV6-3 and TRBJ2-4; D remains unclear. Trimming removed 7 bases at V and 1 base at J, with 8 bases between. Germline V gene data show CDR1 as MNHEY and CDR2 as SVGEGT. This CDR3 comprises 13 residues. Here the CDR3 reads CASKDQAKNIQYF. The CDR3 region has the DNA TGTGCCAGCAAGGACCAGGCCAAAAACATTCAGTACTTC.

Concerning this clonotype: At one boundary the junction diverges from the germline segment, which might be a read error. V is TRBV7-9 and J is TRBJ2-7; no definite D call. Germline values: CDR1 SEHNR, CDR2 FQNEAQ (reference sequence). The CDR3 covers 13 residues. In nucleotides, the CDR3 is TGCGCCAGCAGCTTGGTAAGGTCCTACGAGCAGTACTTC. This gives the protein CASSLVRSYEQYF.

This clonotype was seen a handful of times. The rearrangement links TRBV20-1 to TRBJ2-4; 10 bases match TRBD1. CDR3 length: 16 residues. J lost 1 base, V lost 5 bases, and 8 bases had no gene match. Germline-derived CDR1 and CDR2 are DFQATT and SNEGSKA (reference sequence). CDR3 in DNA: TGCAGTGCTCTCTCCCCGGGACAGGGGGCCAAAAACATTCAGTACTTC. Its translation: CSALSPGQGAKNIQYF.

This clonotype has more than one count but fewer than ten. This sequence joins TRBV24-1 and TRBJ2-3, with 10 bases lining up with TRBD1. V shed 0 bases and J 1 base; nucleotides not matched to a gene: 3. The CDR3 length is 17 residues. Germline CDR1 is KGHDR and CDR2 is SFDVKD. The CDR3 is CATSDLPGTGGTDTQYF. The CDR3 DNA sequence: TGTGCCACCAGTGATTTGCCGGGGACAGGGGGCACAGATACGCAGTATTTT.

The chain employs TRBV18 and TRBJ1-5; D is perhaps TRBD1 (5 bases). The CDR3 consists of 13 residues. Trimming cost V 6 bases and J 12 bases, with 18 bases left between them. Per the germline V gene, CDR1 is KGHSH and CDR2 is LQKENI. The CDR3 region is CASSPDRSKLQHF. The CDR3 region has the DNA TGTGCCAGCTCCCCTGACAGATCCAAGCTCCAGCATTTT.

The chain joins TRBV6-4 to TRBJ2-7, with D possibly matching TRBD2 (5 bases). This CDR3 comprises 13 residues. The ends were cut back, 2 bases at V and 7 bases at J, with 12 bases in the middle. Germline CDR1 MRHNA, CDR2 SNTAGT. In DNA, the CDR3 is TGTGCCAGCAGTGACGGTCCGGAGGCGGAGCAGTACTTC. It encodes CASSDGPEAEQYF.

The chain has TRBV9 and TRBJ2-1; D is undetermined. V was shortened by 0 bases and J by 2 bases, with 15 bases between the two germline ends. CDR3 length equals 17 residues. The germline gives CDR1 SGDLS, CDR2 YYNGEE. CDR3 amino acids: CASSVVTSGRTYNEQFF. The CDR3 nucleotides are TGTGCCAGCAGCGTAGTTACGTCAGGACGAACCTACAATGAGCAGTTCTTC.

The chain couples TRBV20-1 to TRBJ2-1, with D possibly TRBD2 on 6 matching bases. Germline V gene lookup returns CDR1 DFQATT and CDR2 SNEGSKA (reference sequence). This CDR3 has 15 amino acids. The V end was cut by 0 bases, the J end by 6 bases, with 15 bases between. CDR3 amino acids: CSARDAGSLSNEQFF. Here the CDR3 DNA reads TGCAGTGCTAGAGATGCGGGGAGTTTGAGCAATGAGCAGTTCTTC.

This clonotype qualifies as large. This chain uses TRBV19 with TRBJ1-5, with D maybe TRBD1 (6 bases). The CDR3 has 14 amino acids. The V and J ends lost 11 bases and 2 bases respectively, with 16 bases between them. CDR1 and CDR2 from the germline V gene are LNHDA and SQIVND (reference sequence). CDR3 bases: TGTGCCGGGGGCCAGGGAGCGCGCAATCAGCCCCAGCATTTT. Its protein product is CAGGQGARNQPQHF.

This clonotype was counted a few times. The chain combines TRBV20-1 with TRBJ1-2, with D perhaps matching TRBD1 (5 bases). The CDR3 is 13 amino acids. Germline CDR1 is DFQATT and CDR2 is SNEGSKA (reference sequence). The CDR3 DNA reads as TGCTCCACGGGACCGACTACCTCTCACGGCTACACCTTC. Translated, it gives CSTGPTTSHGYTF.

This clonotype was seen a few times. The CDR3 sequence: CASSAGGENTGELFF. The CDR3 DNA sequence: TGTGCCAGCAGCGCCGGGGGGGAGAACACCGGGGAGCTGTTTTTT. This chain uses TRBV7-3 with TRBJ2-2, with 8 bases identical to TRBD2. The V gene end was trimmed by 5 bases and the J gene end by 1 base; junction bases not matched to a gene: 3. There are 15 residues in the CDR3. Germline CDR1 is SGHTA and CDR2 is FQGTGA.

This chain joins TRBV27 and TRBJ1-2; D unclear. V was pared by 8 bases and J by 5 bases, with 18 bases between. Germline-derived CDR1 and CDR2 are MNHEY and SMNVEV (reference sequence). The CDR3 consists of 14 residues. Here the CDR3 DNA reads TGTGCCAGCGGCTCCTCGGGAGTCTCTTATGGCTACACCTTC. Amino acid sequence: CASGSSGVSYGYTF.

The rearrangement uses TRBV20-1 and TRBJ2-5, with 12 bases aligning to TRBD2. CDR1 DFQATT and CDR2 SNEGSKA come from the germline V gene (reference sequence). There are 16 residues in the CDR3. The CDR3 DNA is TGCCCGGGGGGGACTAGCGGGCCCTATACAAGGGAGACCCAGTACTTC. Its translation: CPGGTSGPYTRETQYF.

This chain uses TRBV7-9 with TRBJ1-6; TRBD1 might be the D (5 bases). Germline CDR1 is SEHNR and CDR2 is FQNEAQ (reference sequence). V lost 5 bases to trimming and J lost 5 bases, with 13 bases between them. The CDR3 is made up of 15 amino acids. The CDR3 DNA sequence: TGTGCCAGCAGCCGGGACGGAACGCATAATTCACCCCTCCACTTT. It specifies CASSRDGTHNSPLHF.

V and J are TRBV10-3 and TRBJ1-2; 7 bases agree with TRBD1. The CDR3 is 12 residues long. The ends lost 7 bases at V and 5 bases at J; junction bases unmatched: 4. Germline V gene sequence: CDR1 ENHRY, CDR2 SYGVKD. CDR3 loop: CAIKGQEYGYTF. The DNA for the CDR3 is TGTGCCATCAAAGGACAGGAGTATGGCTACACCTTC.

The table lists this clonotype with a few counts. The V call is TRBV6-1, the J call TRBJ1-2; D ambiguous. The germline V and J ends were trimmed by 7 bases and 4 bases, with 19 bases remaining between them. Looked up from germline, CDR1 is MNHNS and CDR2 is SASEGT. The CDR3 contains 15 residues. This CDR3 reads CASTPSGMSGYGYTF. CDR3 DNA: TGTGCCAGCACTCCGTCGGGGATGAGCGGCTATGGCTACACCTTC.

The gene calls are TRBV5-1 and TRBJ2-3, with TRBD1 identical over 8 bases. V shed 3 bases and J 5 bases; nucleotides not matched to a gene: 11. Germline V gene sequence: CDR1 SGHRS, CDR2 YFSETQ. CDR3 length: 16 residues. For the CDR3, the DNA is TGCGCCAGCAGCTCGCCACGGGACAGGATCCTAGATACGCAGTATTTT. Protein: CASSSPRDRILDTQYF.

This clonotype was seen a few times. The chain couples TRBV5-1 to TRBJ1-1; 12 bases map to TRBD1. The CDR3 covers 15 residues. Germline assignment: CDR1 SGHRS and CDR2 YFSETQ. The junction had 6 bases not matched to a gene; V was cut back by 4 bases and J by 5 bases. DNA for the CDR3: TGCGCCAGCAGCGGGGGACAGGGGGCGGGTACTGAAGCTTTCTTT. Translation: CASSGGQGAGTEAFF.

The chain carries TRBV11-2 and TRBJ2-7, with TRBD1 matching over 9 bases. Looked up from germline, CDR1 is SGHAT and CDR2 is FQNNGV. V dropped 5 bases and J dropped 3; count of bases not matched to a gene: 8. The CDR3 runs to 15 residues. The chain's CDR3 is CASSPTGGRFYEQYF. In DNA form, the CDR3 reads TGTGCCAGCAGCCCGACAGGGGGAAGGTTCTACGAGCAGTACTTC.

This clonotype has a handful of counts. The chain is built from TRBV20-1 and TRBJ2-3; no firm D call. Per germline, CDR1 DFQATT and CDR2 SNEGSKA (reference sequence). The germline V and J ends were trimmed by 7 bases and 0 bases, with 8 bases remaining between them. The CDR3 spans 12 residues. The DNA for the CDR3 is TGCAGTGGTGGATTTAGCACAGATACGCAGTATTTT. It yields the protein CSGGFSTDTQYF.

This clonotype showed up just a few times. The genes are TRBV28 and TRBJ1-2; D may be TRBD1 (5 bases). The CDR3 is made up of 13 amino acids. CDR1 and CDR2 (germline): MDHEN, SYDVKM. V was clipped by 4 bases and J by 5 bases, with 11 bases between them. DNA for the CDR3: TGTGCCAGCAGTTCAGGACAAGGATATGGCTACACCTTC. It specifies CASSSGQGYGYTF.

The V and J genes are TRBV27 and TRBJ2-7, with 11 bases lining up with TRBD2. Germline loops: CDR1 MNHEY, CDR2 SMNVEV (reference sequence). V lost 6 bases and J lost 8; bases outside the gene matches: 3. The CDR3 runs 12 residues. The chain's CDR3 is CASRLAGGKQYF. CDR3 sequence (DNA): TGTGCCAGCAGATTAGCGGGGGGGAAGCAGTACTTC.

CDR3 sequence: CASKQNTGELFF. CDR3 DNA: TGTGCCAGCAAACAGAACACCGGGGAGCTGTTTTTT. The V call is TRBV2, the J call TRBJ2-2; D gene uncertain. The V end lost 7 bases, the J end lost 1 base, and 4 bases lay between the germline ends. CDR3 length: 12 amino acids. Looked up from germline, CDR1 is SNHLY and CDR2 is FYNNEI.

The rearrangement links TRBV27 to TRBJ1-2, with unresolved D. Germline V gene lookup returns CDR1 MNHEY and CDR2 SMNVEV (reference sequence). The V and J ends lost 7 bases and 3 bases respectively, with 12 bases between them. This CDR3 contains 13 residues. The CDR3: CASTGWGDYGYTF. CDR3 DNA: TGTGCCAGCACCGGGTGGGGTGACTATGGCTACACCTTC.